Below are 30 T cell receptor beta chains sequenced from a single sample in a study of T cells in Graves' hyperthyroidism and ophthalmopathy. Template material for amplifying TCR beta CDR3 regions consisted of RNA transcripts. In the first-round RT-PCR of the TCR CDR3, the HTBI primer set was used. TCRdb passed the multiplex PCR reads through MiXCR, listing each CDR3 protein once. This table has roughly 740,000 distinct CDR3 sequences, 15% to 20% appearing once. Sample: blood. The receptors derive from a man aged 18 to 30 with Graves' hyperthyroidism.

The V and J genes are TRBV6-1 and TRBJ2-3, with TRBD2 matching over 9 bases. From germline, CDR1 is MNHNS and CDR2 SASEGT. With 6 bases clipped from V and 4 bases from J, the junction kept 8 bases outside the gene matches. The CDR3 has 15 amino acids. The CDR3 reads CASRPGLANADTQYF. CDR3 DNA sequence: TGTGCCAGCAGGCCCGGACTAGCGAACGCAGATACGCAGTATTTT.

Here the CDR3 DNA reads TGCAGTGCTAGAGATCTACGCCCTGGGGCCAACGTCCTGACTTTC. This translates into CSARDLRPGANVLTF. The chain is built from TRBV20-1 and TRBJ2-6; no clear D gene. This CDR3 has 15 residues. The V end lost 0 bases, the J end lost 2 bases, and 8 bases lay between the germline ends. Per the germline V gene, CDR1 is DFQATT and CDR2 is SNEGSKA (reference sequence).

This clonotype has a count of ten or more. The rearrangement joins TRBV28 to TRBJ2-1; 9 positions match TRBD2. Trimming at V came to 5 bases and at J to 3 bases, leaving 8 bases not matched to a gene. The CDR3 length is 16 residues. Germline-derived CDR1 and CDR2 are MDHEN and SYDVKM. CDR3 loop: CASSPLSGSVYNEQFF. The CDR3 nucleotides read TGTGCCAGCAGTCCACTTAGCGGGAGCGTCTACAATGAGCAGTTCTTC. Full variable domain (remainder filled in from reference TRBV28 and TRBJ2-1): DVKVTQSSRYLVKRTGEKVFLECVQDMDHENMFWYRQDPGLGLRLIYFSYDVKMKEKGDIPEGYSVSREKKERFSLILESASTNQTSMYLCASSPLSGSVYNEQFFGPGTRLTVL.

The chain combines TRBV11-1 with TRBJ1-5; D is undetermined. The CDR3 sequence is 14 residues long. V was trimmed by 2 bases and J by 2 bases, leaving 7 bases between them. CDR1 is SGHAT, CDR2 FQDESV, per germline (reference sequence). The CDR3 region is CASSLNGGNQPQHF. In nucleotides, the CDR3 is TGTGCCAGCAGCTTAAACGGGGGCAATCAGCCCCAGCATTTT.

In its sample, this clonotype was seen many times. The chain joins TRBV28 to TRBJ2-5; D not resolved. The CDR3 is 14 residues long. The V gene lost 7 bases and the J gene lost 3 bases, with 15 bases spanning the gap. CDR1 is MDHEN and CDR2 is SYDVKM in the germline V gene. As DNA, the CDR3 is TGTGCCAGCATCGACTTACAGTCCGAAGAGACCCAGTACTTC. It specifies CASIDLQSEETQYF.

This clonotype was counted ten times or more. The genes are TRBV20-1 and TRBJ2-1; 8 bases match TRBD2. CDR3 length equals 15 residues. Germline CDR1 reads DFQATT; CDR2 reads SNEGSKA (reference sequence). V dropped 1 base and J dropped 4; count of bases not matched to a gene: 6. The CDR3 DNA reads TGCAGTGCTAGAGGACCGGGAGGGCGGTACAATGAGCAGTTCTTC. This gives the protein CSARGPGGRYNEQFF.

This clonotype was detected a few times. The chain employs TRBV19 and TRBJ1-2; no clear D gene. The CDR3 loop spans 11 amino acids. Trimming stripped 8 bases from V and 1 base from J, with 5 bases between. Germline CDR1 LNHDA, CDR2 SQIVND (reference sequence). CDR3 nucleotide sequence: TGTGCCAGTCGAGATAACTATGGCTACACCTTC. As protein: CASRDNYGYTF.

This clonotype was counted between two and nine times. The V and J genes are TRBV20-1 and TRBJ2-1; possibly TRBD1 for D (5 bases). The CDR3 length is 13 residues. V was clipped by 6 bases and J by 4 bases, with 13 bases between them. Per the germline V gene, CDR1 is DFQATT and CDR2 is SNEGSKA (reference sequence). The CDR3 nucleotides read TGCAGTGCATGGCACAGGTCGTACAATGAGCAGTTCTTC. This codes for CSAWHRSYNEQFF.

The J gene is TRBJ1-1, the V gene TRBV30; TRBD1 matches at 7 bases. With 3 bases clipped from V and 5 bases from J, the junction kept 9 bases outside the gene matches. The CDR3 loop spans 14 amino acids. Germline V gives CDR1 GTSNPN, CDR2 SVGIG (reference sequence). The CDR3, as DNA: TGTGCCTGGAGGGGTCCGACAGGGTGGACTGAAGCTTTCTTT. Translation gives CAWRGPTGWTEAFF.

This clonotype was found a few times. CDR3 in amino acids: CASSLELTLNTEAFF. CDR3 nucleotide sequence: TGTGCCAGCAGCTTGGAACTGACCTTGAACACTGAAGCTTTCTTT. This chain joins TRBV5-4 and TRBJ1-1; D is unresolved. V gave up 0 bases and J gave up 0 bases, with 9 bases separating them. The CDR3 contains 15 residues. Germline V lookup: CDR1 SGHNT, CDR2 YYREEE (reference sequence).

This clonotype was detected a few times. V usage is TRBV20-1 and J usage is TRBJ1-1, with unresolved D. This CDR3 comprises 11 residues. CDR1 is DFQATT, CDR2 SNEGSKA, per germline (reference sequence). Trimming removed 7 bases at V and 2 bases at J, with 8 bases between. CDR3 bases: TGCAGTGTTCCAGAAAACACTGAAGCTTTCTTT. Its protein is CSVPENTEAFF.

This clonotype was picked up a small number of times. The chain couples TRBV28 to TRBJ1-5; 7 bases map to TRBD1. The CDR3 has 15 amino acids. CDR1 and CDR2 from the germline V gene are MDHEN and SYDVKM. V was pared by 3 bases and J by 5 bases, with 7 bases of the junction left unmatched. The CDR3 is CASSLLQGRDQPQHF. DNA for the CDR3: TGTGCCAGCAGTTTGTTACAGGGGAGGGATCAGCCCCAGCATTTT.

In nucleotides, the CDR3 is TGTGCCAGCAGCTGCCGGTCGGGGCTCGCGCCCTATGGCTACACCTTC. This translates into CASSCRSGLAPYGYTF. V usage is TRBV11-2 and J usage is TRBJ1-2, with a possible D match to TRBD1 (5 bases). Per germline, CDR1 SGHAT and CDR2 FQNNGV. The CDR3 has 16 residues. V shed 4 bases and J shed 4 bases, with 19 bases lying between them. Full variable domain (rest looked up from reference TRBV11-2 and TRBJ1-2): EAGVAQSPRYKIIEKRQSVAFWCNPISGHATLYWYQQILGQGPKLLIQFQNNGVVDDSQLPKDRFSAERLKGVDSTLKIQPAKLEDSAVYLCASSCRSGLAPYGYTFGSGTRLTVV.

J is TRBJ1-4 and V is TRBV2; D remains ambiguous. CDR3 length: 12 residues. V was trimmed by 1 base and J by 7 bases, leaving 4 bases between them. Germline CDR1 is SNHLY and CDR2 is FYNNEI. In DNA, the CDR3 is TGTGCCAGCAGTGAAGGGGTTGAAAAACTGTTTTTT. Translation gives CASSEGVEKLFF.

There are many counts of this clonotype. This chain joins TRBV3-1 and TRBJ1-5, with 7 bases aligning to TRBD1. Trimming took 1 base from V and 7 from J; bases not matched to a gene: 10. The CDR3 has 16 amino acids. The germline V gene has CDR1 LGHDT and CDR2 YNNKEL (reference sequence). The CDR3 nucleotides read TGTGCCAGCAGCCAAGCGACCCCAGGGGGAGACCAGCCCCAGCATTTT. This translates into CASSQATPGGDQPQHF. Complete variable domain (other parts from reference TRBV3-1 and TRBJ1-5): DTAVSQTPKYLVTQMGNDKSIKCEQNLGHDTMYWYKQDSKKFLKIMFSYNNKELIINETVPNRFSPKSPDKAHLNLHINSLELGDSAVYFCASSQATPGGDQPQHFGDGTRLSIL.

The rearrangement uses TRBV10-1 and TRBJ2-5; D tentatively reads TRBD1 or TRBD2 (5 bases each). Germline lookup yields CDR1 WNHNN and CDR2 SYGVQD (reference sequence). Trimming removed 4 bases at V and 5 bases at J, with 14 bases between. This CDR3 spans 14 amino acids. This CDR3 reads CASSAEPWGETQYF. CDR3 nucleotide sequence: TGCGCCAGCAGTGCCGAGCCCTGGGGGGAGACCCAGTACTTC.

This clonotype showed up just a few times. V usage is TRBV6-2 or TRBV6-3 and J usage is TRBJ2-2; TRBD2 might be the D (5 bases). The CDR3 contains 16 residues. Trimming left V 6 bases short and J 0 bases short, with 14 bases between. Germline V CDR1 and CDR2: MNHEY, SVGEGT. The CDR3 sequence: CASSRTSWSNTGELFF. For the CDR3, the DNA is TGTGCCAGCAGCCGCACTAGTTGGTCGAACACCGGGGAGCTGTTTTTT.

This clonotype was seen more than once but under ten times. J is TRBJ2-7 and V is TRBV6-2 or TRBV6-3; D not certain. Germline assignment: CDR1 MNHEY and CDR2 SVGEGT. V was clipped by 0 bases and J by 3 bases, with 6 bases between them. The CDR3 runs 13 residues. CDR3 amino acids: CASSYSGYYEQYF. Here the CDR3 DNA reads TGTGCCAGCAGTTACTCTGGTTACTACGAGCAGTACTTC.

This clonotype was found many times. The chain couples TRBV7-9 to TRBJ1-2, with D possibly being TRBD1 (6 bases). V shed 5 bases and J shed 2 bases, with 9 bases lying between them. From germline, CDR1 is SEHNR and CDR2 FQNEAQ (reference sequence). This CDR3 is built from 13 residues. In DNA, the CDR3 is TGTGCCAGCAGCGCCGACAGGAACTATGGCTACACCTTC. Its translation is CASSADRNYGYTF.

This clonotype was found many times. V usage is TRBV6-2 or TRBV6-3 and J usage is TRBJ2-3; 11 bases line up with TRBD2. The CDR3 has 15 residues. Germline CDR1 MNHEY, CDR2 SVGEGT. V lost 8 bases and J lost 4; bases outside the gene matches: 8. The CDR3 loop reads CASGLLAGVPDTQYF. In DNA, the CDR3 is TGTGCCAGCGGTCTACTAGCGGGAGTTCCAGATACGCAGTATTTT.

This clonotype was seen a few times. The chain recombines TRBV14 with TRBJ2-7, with D possibly matching TRBD1 (6 bases). The V end lost 0 bases, the J end lost 5 bases, and 11 bases lay between the germline ends. CDR1 is SGHDN, CDR2 FVKESK, per germline. This CDR3 is 14 amino acids long. The CDR3 nucleotides read TGTGCCAGCAGCCAAGATTGGGGGCTGAACGAGCAGTACTTC. As protein: CASSQDWGLNEQYF.

Comments on this clonotype: This may stem from a read error, because a much larger clone lies one nucleotide away. This sequence joins TRBV12-3 or TRBV12-4 and TRBJ1-2; TRBD1 is a possible D gene (6 bases). Between the trimmed V and J ends, which lost 5 bases and 4 bases, there was a span of 11 bases. The CDR3 has 13 amino acids. The CDR3 sequence is CASSPLTGYGYTF. CDR3 nucleotides: TGTGCCAGCAGTCCCTTGACAGGCTATGGCTACACCTTC.

This sequence joins TRBV10-3 and TRBJ1-2; no reliable D call. CDR1 is ENHRY and CDR2 is SYGVKD in the germline V gene. V lost 0 bases to trimming and J lost 9 bases, with 5 bases between them. The CDR3 is 11 amino acids. The CDR3 spells CAISESRSYTF. The CDR3 nucleotides are TGTGCCATCAGTGAGTCCCGGAGCTACACCTTC.

Concerning this clonotype: The germline gene is not matched at one end of the junction; a read error may be the cause. V is TRBV28 and J is TRBJ2-1, with TRBD2 identical over 12 bases. This CDR3 has 14 residues. CDR1 and CDR2 from the germline V gene are MDHEN and SYDVKM. In nucleotides, the CDR3 is TGTGCCGGCAGCCTAGCGGGAGGGGGAGATGAGCAGTTCTTC. Protein sequence: CAGSLAGGGDEQFF.

This clonotype was recorded at least ten times. CDR3 DNA sequence: TGTGCCAGCAGCCCCATACGGCGGACTAACTATGGCTACACCTTC. Translated, it gives CASSPIRRTNYGYTF. V and J are TRBV11-2 and TRBJ1-2; D gene unclear. Between the trimmed V and J ends, which lost 5 bases and 0 bases, there was a span of 13 bases. CDR1 and CDR2 from the germline V gene are SGHAT and FQNNGV. There are 15 residues in the CDR3.

V gene TRBV9 combines with J gene TRBJ2-6, with D unresolved. Germline V gene sequence: CDR1 SGDLS, CDR2 YYNGEE. The CDR3 is made up of 15 amino acids. Trimming left V 6 bases short and J 2 bases short, with 12 bases between. The CDR3 region has the DNA TGTGCCAGCACCTACGAGATGGCTGGGGCCAACGTCCTGACTTTC. Its protein is CASTYEMAGANVLTF.

This clonotype was picked up a small number of times. J is TRBJ2-3 and V is TRBV20-1; D may be TRBD2 (6 bases). V was clipped by 1 base and J by 2 bases, with 10 bases between them. The CDR3 runs to 14 residues. In germline, CDR1 is DFQATT, CDR2 SNEGSKA (reference sequence). The chain's CDR3 is CSARGRADTDTQYF. The DNA of the CDR3 is TGCAGTGCTAGAGGGAGGGCCGACACAGATACGCAGTATTTT.

There are many counts of this clonotype. V gene TRBV7-9 combines with J gene TRBJ2-7; the D gene is possibly TRBD2 (6 bases). The CDR3 spans 14 residues. Germline V CDR1 and CDR2: SEHNR, FQNEAQ (reference sequence). The V end was cut by 5 bases, the J end by 3 bases, with 14 bases between. This CDR3 reads CASSPKEGLYEQYF. The CDR3 DNA follows: TGTGCCAGCAGCCCTAAGGAGGGTCTCTACGAGCAGTACTTC.

This sequence joins TRBV12-5 and TRBJ2-7; D unresolved. V was cut by 1 base and J by 4 bases, with 8 bases left in between. The CDR3 covers 13 residues. Germline V lookup: CDR1 LGHNT, CDR2 FRNRAP. CDR3 region: CASGLGFNYEQYF. CDR3 bases: TGTGCTAGTGGTTTGGGTTTCAATTACGAGCAGTACTTC.

In this sample, this clonotype turned up many times. The rearrangement uses TRBV29-1 and TRBJ1-1, with 7 bases aligning to TRBD1. V shed 6 bases, J shed 5 bases, and the junction held 6 bases outside the gene matches. Germline V gene data show CDR1 as SQVTM and CDR2 as ANQGSEA. CDR3 length equals 12 residues. The CDR3: CSVDRVRTEAFF. In nucleotides, the CDR3 is TGCAGCGTCGACAGGGTCCGGACTGAAGCTTTCTTT.